This T cell receptor beta chain was obtained from a study of blood T cells in healthy people across ages. Study-wide findings and caveats: Per million T cells, TCR beta diversity dropped about linearly as age rose. No conclusive comparison of naive versus antigen-experienced cells was possible with unsorted PBMCs. Researchers judged that diversity estimates from one million T cells fell short of true values.

Germline CDR1 KGHDR, CDR2 SFDVKD. This CDR3 comprises 14 residues. V gave up 7 bases and J gave up 0 bases, with 10 bases separating them. This clonotype was counted a few times. Its specificity is unknown. Samples had at least 6.5 million PBMCs isolated from them. It was with a sample-barcoded 5' primer and a J-beta primer mix that a second PCR of roughly 7 to 12 cycles was run. TCRdb redid the calling of the 5' RACE reads with MiXCR, one entry per CDR3 protein. The sample lists about 680,000 distinct CDR3 sequences, 45% to 50% occurring once. Sequenced material: blood. V gene TRBV24-1 combines with J gene TRBJ2-3; the D gene is possibly TRBD1 (6 bases). This TCR came from a woman in her sixties or seventies in good health. The CDR3 is CATSPQGSTDTQYF. The CDR3 coding sequence is TGTGCCACCAGCCCCCAGGGGAGCACAGATACGCAGTATTTT.